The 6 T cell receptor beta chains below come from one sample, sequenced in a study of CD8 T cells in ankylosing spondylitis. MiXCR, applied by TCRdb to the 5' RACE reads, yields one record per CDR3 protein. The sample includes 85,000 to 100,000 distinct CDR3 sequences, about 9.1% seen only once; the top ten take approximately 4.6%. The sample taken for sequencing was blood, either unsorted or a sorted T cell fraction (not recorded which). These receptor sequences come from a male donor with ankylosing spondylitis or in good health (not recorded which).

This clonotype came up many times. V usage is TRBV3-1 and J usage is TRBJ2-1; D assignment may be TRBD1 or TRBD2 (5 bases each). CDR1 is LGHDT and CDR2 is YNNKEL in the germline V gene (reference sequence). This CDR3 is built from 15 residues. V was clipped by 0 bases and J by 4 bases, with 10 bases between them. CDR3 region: CASSQDEGPYNEQFF. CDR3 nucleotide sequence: TGTGCCAGCAGCCAAGATGAGGGGCCATACAATGAGCAGTTCTTC.

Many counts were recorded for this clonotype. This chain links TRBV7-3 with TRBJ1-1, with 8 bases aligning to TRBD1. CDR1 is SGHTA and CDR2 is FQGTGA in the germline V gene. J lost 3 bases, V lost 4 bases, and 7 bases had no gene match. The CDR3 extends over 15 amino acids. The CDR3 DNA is TGTGCCAGCAGCTCCACCGGACAGGGCTACACTGAAGCTTTCTTT. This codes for CASSSTGQGYTEAFF.

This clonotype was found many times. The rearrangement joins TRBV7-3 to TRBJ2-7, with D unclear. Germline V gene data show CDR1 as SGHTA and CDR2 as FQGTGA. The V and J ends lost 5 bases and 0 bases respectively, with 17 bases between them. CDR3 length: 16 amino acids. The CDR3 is CASSPPPGVFSYEQYF. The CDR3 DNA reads TGTGCCAGCAGCCCCCCCCCCGGCGTGTTCTCCTACGAGCAGTACTTC.

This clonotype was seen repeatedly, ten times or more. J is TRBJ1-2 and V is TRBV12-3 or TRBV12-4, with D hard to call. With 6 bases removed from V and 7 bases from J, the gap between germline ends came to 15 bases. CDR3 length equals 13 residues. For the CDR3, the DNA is TGTGCCAGCAGCCGTACCGGACCTATTGGCTACACCTTC. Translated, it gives CASSRTGPIGYTF.

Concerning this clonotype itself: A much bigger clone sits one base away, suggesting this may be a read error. The CDR3 sequence is CVSSIAQGGYGYTF. CDR3 DNA sequence: TGTGTCAGCAGCATAGCGCAGGGCGGTTATGGCTACACCTTC. V and J are TRBV7-2 and TRBJ1-2, with D tentatively TRBD1 (5 bases). The CDR3 has 14 residues. Germline CDR1 reads SGHTA; CDR2 reads FQGNSA.

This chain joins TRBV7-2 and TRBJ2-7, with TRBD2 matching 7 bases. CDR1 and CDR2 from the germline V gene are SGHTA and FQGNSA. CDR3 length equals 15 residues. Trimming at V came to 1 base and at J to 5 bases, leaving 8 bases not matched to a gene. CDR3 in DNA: TGTGCCAGCAGCTTAGAACTAGCGAGGTCCCACGAGCAGTACTTC. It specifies CASSLELARSHEQYF.